There are a few counts of the clone carrying this T cell receptor beta chain. The PCR employed 60 Vbeta primers together with 13 Jbeta primers. Assay: immunoSEQ multiplex PCR; the TCRdb copy retains only in-frame clones and omits some. The sample holds approximately 150,000 clones, about 71% seen once. The data stem from a study of cytomegalovirus exposure and HLA in healthy donors. Turning to the study itself: Of the donors genotyped, approximately 400 in all, 75% to 85% fell in the Caucasian-associated ancestry cluster.

Donors were ostensibly healthy at sampling, although undocumented immune exposures were probable. The sample was PBMCs. The receptor's source is a woman in her thirties in good health and CMV-seronegative.

This CDR3 is CAWSLPGLSGNTIYF. The CDR3 DNA reads as TGTGCCTGGAGCCTCCCGGGACTGTCTGGAAACACCATATATTTT. This rearrangement joins TRBV30 to TRBJ1-3; tentative D call: TRBD1 (5 bases). Trimming pared 3 bases from V and 1 base from J, leaving 13 bases between. Germline V lookup: CDR1 GTSNPN, CDR2 SVGIG (reference sequence). The CDR3 runs to 15 residues. The whole variable domain, filled in from reference TRBV30 and TRBJ1-3, reads SQTIHQWPATLVQPVGSPLSLECTVEGTSNPNLYWYRQAAGRGLQLLFYSVGIGQISSEVPQNLSASRPQDRQFILSSKKLLLSDSGFYLCAWSLPGLSGNTIYFGEGSWLTVV.